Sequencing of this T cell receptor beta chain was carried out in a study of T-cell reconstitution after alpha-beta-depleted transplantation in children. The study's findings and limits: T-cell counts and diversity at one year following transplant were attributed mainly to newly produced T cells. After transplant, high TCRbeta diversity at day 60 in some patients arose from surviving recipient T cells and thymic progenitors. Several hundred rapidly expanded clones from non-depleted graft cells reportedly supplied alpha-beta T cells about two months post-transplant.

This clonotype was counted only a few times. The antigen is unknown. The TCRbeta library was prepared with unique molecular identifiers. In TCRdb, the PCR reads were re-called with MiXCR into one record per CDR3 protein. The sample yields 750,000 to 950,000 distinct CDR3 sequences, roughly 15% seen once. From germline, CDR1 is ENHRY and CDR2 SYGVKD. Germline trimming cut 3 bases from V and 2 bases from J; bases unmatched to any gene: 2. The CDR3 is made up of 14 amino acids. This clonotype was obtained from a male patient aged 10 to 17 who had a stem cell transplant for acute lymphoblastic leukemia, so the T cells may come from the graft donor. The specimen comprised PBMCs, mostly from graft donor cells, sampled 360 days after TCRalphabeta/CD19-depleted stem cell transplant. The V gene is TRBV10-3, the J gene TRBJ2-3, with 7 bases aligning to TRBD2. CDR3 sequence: CAISDLADTDTQYF. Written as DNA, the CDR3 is TGTGCCATCAGTGACCTAGCGGACACAGATACGCAGTATTTT.